The clone carrying this T cell receptor beta chain was recorded a few times. Its antigen remains unidentified. This sample was included in a study of T cells in Graves' hyperthyroidism and ophthalmopathy. The TCR beta CDR3 regions underwent amplification using RNA transcripts as the source. A first-round RT-PCR of the TCR CDR3 used the HTBI primer set. TCRdb ran MiXCR on the multiplex PCR reads and lists one entry per CDR3 protein. The profile shows hundreds of thousands of distinct CDR3 sequences, 14% of them singletons. Clinical symptoms, serum thyroxine, TRAb, thyroid ultrasound and orbital computed tomography established diagnosis. Out of approximately 10 ml of fresh peripheral blood came the PBMCs. Germline V gene lookup returns CDR1 MNHNS and CDR2 SASEGT. V shed 5 bases and J shed 0 bases, with 7 bases lying between them. The CDR3 totals 14 residues. Study-wide results and caveats: Blood held most thyroid clonotypes expanded above 0.001 frequency. A median about 7 months before onset, the model predicted ophthalmopathy.

The chain has TRBV6-1 and TRBJ1-4, with D possibly being TRBD1 (5 bases). The material sequenced was blood. This TCR was sampled from a woman aged 25 to 39 with Graves' hyperthyroidism that later progressed to Graves' ophthalmopathy. In nucleotides, the CDR3 is TGTGCCAGCAGTCGACAGACAACTAATGAAAAACTGTTTTTT. Amino acid sequence: CASSRQTTNEKLFF.